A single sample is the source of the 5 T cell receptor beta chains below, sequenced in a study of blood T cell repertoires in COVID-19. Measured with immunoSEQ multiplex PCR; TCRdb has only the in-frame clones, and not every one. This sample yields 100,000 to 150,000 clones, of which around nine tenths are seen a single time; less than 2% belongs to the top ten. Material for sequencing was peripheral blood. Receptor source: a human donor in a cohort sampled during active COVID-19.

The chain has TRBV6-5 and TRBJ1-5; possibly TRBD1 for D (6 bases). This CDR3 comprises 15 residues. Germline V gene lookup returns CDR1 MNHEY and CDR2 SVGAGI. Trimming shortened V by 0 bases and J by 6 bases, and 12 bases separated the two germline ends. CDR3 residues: CASSYSGRGGQPQHF. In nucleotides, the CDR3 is TGTGCCAGCAGTTACTCGGGCAGGGGCGGTCAGCCCCAGCATTTT.

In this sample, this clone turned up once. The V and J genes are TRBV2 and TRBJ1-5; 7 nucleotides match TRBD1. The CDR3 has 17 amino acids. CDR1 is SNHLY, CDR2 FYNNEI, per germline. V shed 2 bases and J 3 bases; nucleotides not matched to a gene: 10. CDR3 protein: CASSELRQGVINQPQHF. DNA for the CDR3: TGTGCCAGCAGTGAACTTCGGCAGGGGGTCATCAATCAGCCCCAGCATTTT.

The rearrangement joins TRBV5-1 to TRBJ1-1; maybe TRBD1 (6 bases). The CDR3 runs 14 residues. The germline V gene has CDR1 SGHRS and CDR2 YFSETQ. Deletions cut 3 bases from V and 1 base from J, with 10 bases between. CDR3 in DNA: TGCGCCAGCAGCTCGGGACAAACGAACACTGAAGCTTTCTTT. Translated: CASSSGQTNTEAFF.

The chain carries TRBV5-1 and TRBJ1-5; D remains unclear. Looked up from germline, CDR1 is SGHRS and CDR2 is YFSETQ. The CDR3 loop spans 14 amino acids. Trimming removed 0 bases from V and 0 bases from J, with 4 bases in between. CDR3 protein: CASSLGHSNQPQHF. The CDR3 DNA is TGCGCCAGCAGCTTGGGGCATAGCAATCAGCCCCAGCATTTT. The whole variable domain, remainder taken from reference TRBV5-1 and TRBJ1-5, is KAGVTQTPRYLIKTRGQQVTLSCSPISGHRSVSWYQQTPGQGLQFLFEYFSETQRNKGNFPGRFSGRQFSNSRSEMNVSTLELGDSALYLCASSLGHSNQPQHFGDGTRLSIL.

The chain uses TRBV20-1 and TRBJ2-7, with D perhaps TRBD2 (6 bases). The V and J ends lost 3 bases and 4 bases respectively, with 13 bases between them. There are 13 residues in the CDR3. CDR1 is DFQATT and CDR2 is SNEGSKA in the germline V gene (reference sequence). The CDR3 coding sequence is TGCAGTGCTAGTAGCGGCCGGGAATACGAGCAGTACTTC. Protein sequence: CSASSGREYEQYF.